This TCR beta chain originates from a study of T cells in Graves' hyperthyroidism and ophthalmopathy. The study, taken as a whole, reports: Model output signaled ophthalmopathy a median approximately 6.2 months ahead of onset. Most clonotypes that expanded in the thyroid above 0.001 also showed up in blood.

Authors of the study amplified TCR beta CDR3 regions from RNA transcripts. A first-round RT-PCR of the TCR CDR3 used the HTBI primer set. TCRdb used MiXCR to reprocess the multiplex PCR reads, holding one entry per CDR3 protein. The table lists hundreds of thousands of distinct CDR3 sequences, roughly 37% of them singletons. Trimming shortened V by 3 bases and J by 5 bases, and 22 bases separated the two germline ends. The CDR3 consists of 17 residues. CDR1 and CDR2 (germline): LNHNV, YYDKDF (reference sequence). Note on this clonotype: What it binds is unknown.

On the basis of clinical symptoms, serum thyroxine and TRAb, thyroid ultrasound and orbital computed tomography, diagnoses were made. The chain links TRBV15 to TRBJ1-2, with TRBD1 as a possible D gene (5 bases). The source material was blood. The TCR originated in a man in his late teens or twenties with Graves' hyperthyroidism. The CDR3 sequence: CATSSSRSGGGFYGYTF. In DNA form, the CDR3 reads TGTGCCACCAGCAGCTCACGCTCGGGGGGGGGATTTTATGGCTACACCTTC.